This entry lists 24 T cell receptor beta chains sequenced from one sample in a study of shared clonotypes between healthy human individuals. TCRdb's table, derived via immunoSEQ multiplex PCR, lists solely in-frame clones and lacks some. The sample lists around 2,000,000 clones, about 95% seen once, with 0.85% to 1.2% in the top ten. CD45RO negativity and positive selection for CCR7 defined naive CD8 cells, a population that excluded terminally differentiated effector memory CD45RA+ cells. Sequenced: naive CD8+ T cells sorted from blood. These TCRs come from a man aged 18 to 30 in good health.

The chain couples TRBV27 to TRBJ1-5; TRBD1 is a possible D gene (5 bases). The CDR3 is made up of 16 amino acids. In germline, CDR1 is MNHEY, CDR2 SMNVEV (reference sequence). Trimming took 0 bases from V and 4 from J, leaving 13 bases between them. CDR3 sequence reads: CASSLSTGRVNQPQHF. CDR3 in DNA: TGTGCCAGCAGTTTATCGACTGGCAGGGTTAATCAGCCCCAGCATTTT.

The chain joins TRBV5-6 to TRBJ1-2, with D maybe TRBD1 (5 bases). CDR1 and CDR2 (germline): SGHDT, YYEEEE. The CDR3 is made up of 13 amino acids. V dropped 4 bases and J dropped 7 bases, with 14 bases sitting between them. The CDR3 DNA sequence: TGTGCCAGCAGCCCCCCCTTGGGACTTGGCTACACCTTC. Translated: CASSPPLGLGYTF.

This chain joins TRBV10-3 and TRBJ1-2; 7 nucleotides line up with TRBD1. CDR3 length: 17 amino acids. Per the germline V gene, CDR1 is ENHRY and CDR2 is SYGVKD. V shed 0 bases and J 2 bases; nucleotides not matched to a gene: 9. Here the CDR3 DNA reads TGTGCCATCAGTGAGTCGACAGGGAAAGGGGTGAACTATGGCTACACCTTC. It codes for CAISESTGKGVNYGYTF.

CDR3 DNA: TGTGCCAGCAGCCCCCCCTTCGGACAGGTGGAGAATGAGCAGTTCTTC. Protein product: CASSPPFGQVENEQFF. This chain links TRBV2 with TRBJ2-1; TRBD1 aligns across 7 bases. This CDR3 is built from 16 residues. The V gene's germline CDR1 is SNHLY and CDR2 FYNNEI. Trimming removed 6 bases from V and 7 bases from J; junction bases left unmatched: 15.

The genes are TRBV27 and TRBJ2-1; D assignment may be TRBD1 or TRBD2 (6 bases each). CDR3 length: 14 residues. Germline assignment: CDR1 MNHEY and CDR2 SMNVEV (reference sequence). The V and J ends lost 4 bases and 3 bases respectively, with 10 bases between them. CDR3 residues: CASSSAGHYNEQFF. The CDR3 DNA follows: TGTGCCAGCAGTTCGGCGGGACACTACAATGAGCAGTTCTTC.

CDR3 sequence (DNA): TGCGCCAGCAGTGAGGGGACGACTGAGCAGTTCTTC. Translation gives CASSEGTTEQFF. The chain joins TRBV10-2 to TRBJ2-1, with D possibly called TRBD1 or TRBD2 (5 bases each). V was trimmed by 2 bases and J by 9 bases, leaving 8 bases between them. Germline V gene data show CDR1 as WSHSY and CDR2 as SAAADI. The CDR3 has 12 amino acids.

The chain recombines TRBV4-1 with TRBJ2-5; D call uncertain. CDR3 length equals 12 residues. CDR1 is MGHRA, CDR2 YSYEKL, per germline. The V and J ends lost 1 base and 4 bases respectively, with 4 bases between them. CDR3 nucleotide sequence: TGCGCCAGCAGCCAAGGCCGAGAGACCCAGTACTTC. Encoded protein: CASSQGRETQYF.

The CDR3 DNA is TGTGCCAGCAGTCCTTACTCCGGGACAGGTGCCCGAGATACGCAGTATTTT. It encodes CASSPYSGTGARDTQYF. This chain joins TRBV27 and TRBJ2-3; TRBD1 matches 8 bases. Looked up from germline, CDR1 is MNHEY and CDR2 is SMNVEV (reference sequence). The CDR3 has 17 amino acids. Trimming took 5 bases from V and 5 from J; bases not matched to a gene: 15.

The chain is built from TRBV30 and TRBJ1-4; TRBD1 is a possible D gene (6 bases). With 7 bases removed from V and 3 bases from J, the gap between germline ends came to 15 bases. CDR1 is GTSNPN, CDR2 SVGIG, per germline (reference sequence). The length of the CDR3 is 14 residues. CDR3 amino acids: CASEGGYSNEKLFF. The CDR3, as DNA: TGTGCCTCCGAGGGGGGATATTCTAATGAAAAACTGTTTTTT.

The V and J genes are TRBV6-6 and TRBJ1-4; D may be TRBD1 (6 bases). Trimming pared 2 bases from V and 3 bases from J, leaving 10 bases between. Germline V lookup: CDR1 MNHNY, CDR2 SVGAGI (reference sequence). The CDR3 totals 15 residues. CDR3 protein: CASSYPDSPNEKLFF. In DNA form, the CDR3 reads TGTGCCAGCAGTTACCCGGACAGTCCTAATGAAAAACTGTTTTTT.

A note on this clone: The sample carries other DNA sequences with the same CDR3. V usage is TRBV7-2 and J usage is TRBJ2-1, with 10 bases lining up with TRBD2. J gave up 7 bases and V 1 base, and 7 bases lay outside the gene matches. The germline CDR1 and CDR2 sequences are SGHTA and FQGNSA. This CDR3 is built from 16 residues. CDR3 nucleotide sequence: TGTGCCAGCAGCTTAGAGCGGGAGGGCCTTGGGAATGAGCAGTTCTTC. It encodes CASSLEREGLGNEQFF.

The rearrangement uses TRBV2 and TRBJ2-7; D is possibly TRBD2 (6 bases). The V gene's germline CDR1 is SNHLY and CDR2 FYNNEI. Between the trimmed V and J ends, which lost 10 bases and 3 bases, there was a span of 16 bases. The length of the CDR3 is 13 residues. The CDR3 protein is CATRLGSYYEQYF. CDR3 in DNA: TGTGCCACTCGACTCGGGAGTTACTACGAGCAGTACTTC.

The chain is built from TRBV28 and TRBJ1-1, with TRBD1 identical over 9 bases. The V and J ends lost 3 bases and 2 bases, in that order; junction bases with no gene match: 7. The CDR3 has 16 residues. Germline V gene lookup returns CDR1 MDHEN and CDR2 SYDVKM. The CDR3 sequence: CASSFLQGAKNTEAFF. The DNA of the CDR3 is TGTGCCAGCAGTTTCCTACAGGGGGCAAAAAACACTGAAGCTTTCTTT.

This chain uses TRBV7-6 with TRBJ2-1; TRBD2 agrees at 11 bases. CDR3 length: 17 residues. Germline loops: CDR1 SGHVS, CDR2 FNYEAQ. Trimming at V came to 1 base and at J to 8 bases, leaving 10 bases not matched to a gene. In nucleotides, the CDR3 is TGTGCCAGCAGCTTAGAAACCGAGACTAGCGGGGTGGATGAGCAGTTCTTC. Protein sequence: CASSLETETSGVDEQFF.

Only a few counts were recorded for this clone. This chain uses TRBV28 with TRBJ1-2; D is perhaps TRBD1 (6 bases). V was pared by 7 bases and J by 2 bases, with 14 bases between. Germline V lookup: CDR1 MDHEN, CDR2 SYDVKM. This CDR3 is built from 14 residues. Here the CDR3 DNA reads TGTGCCAGCACTCAACTCGGGGGCAACTATGGCTACACCTTC. Translation gives CASTQLGGNYGYTF.

In its sample, this clone was seen once. This rearrangement joins TRBV7-9 to TRBJ2-1; D gene unclear. V lost 4 bases to trimming and J lost 4 bases, with 8 bases between them. The CDR3 loop spans 13 amino acids. CDR1 and CDR2 from the germline V gene are SEHNR and FQNEAQ (reference sequence). The CDR3 here is CASSYRDYNEQFF. The CDR3 DNA sequence: TGTGCCAGCAGCTACAGAGATTACAATGAGCAGTTCTTC.

In its sample, this clone was seen once. The chain's CDR3 is CASSLLTGGRDQPQHF. The CDR3 DNA reads as TGTGCCAGCAGTTTATTAACAGGGGGAAGAGATCAGCCCCAGCATTTT. The chain has TRBV27 and TRBJ1-5; 8 nucleotides line up with TRBD1. This CDR3 has 16 residues. V dropped 1 base and J dropped 5; count of bases not matched to a gene: 7. CDR1 MNHEY and CDR2 SMNVEV come from the germline V gene (reference sequence).

The rearrangement uses TRBV7-9 and TRBJ1-2; no reliable D call. The CDR3 has 15 amino acids. The germline V and J ends were trimmed by 5 bases and 3 bases, with 16 bases remaining between them. CDR1 is SEHNR and CDR2 is FQNEAQ in the germline V gene (reference sequence). The CDR3 region is CASSRLWAEDYGYTF. DNA for the CDR3: TGTGCCAGCAGCCGACTCTGGGCAGAAGACTATGGCTACACCTTC.

The rearrangement joins TRBV9 to TRBJ2-5, with a weak D call TRBD2 (5 bases). The CDR3 spans 14 residues. Trimming stripped 4 bases from V and 1 base from J, with 11 bases between. Germline CDR1 reads SGDLS; CDR2 reads YYNGEE. CDR3 coding DNA: TGTGCCAGCAGCCCCGAGGGATTCCAAGAGACCCAGTACTTC. This encodes CASSPEGFQETQYF.

This clone was counted once. The V and J genes are TRBV4-2 and TRBJ2-3; 7 nucleotides line up with TRBD2. Trimming took 1 base from V and 5 from J; bases not matched to a gene: 9. CDR1 LGHNA and CDR2 YNFKEQ come from the germline V gene. This CDR3 comprises 16 residues. The CDR3 reads CASSQATGGGGDTQYF. The CDR3 DNA sequence: TGTGCCAGCAGCCAAGCTACGGGGGGAGGTGGAGATACGCAGTATTTT.

CDR3 sequence (DNA): TGTGCCTGCCGCGGGACAGGGGAGTACTTC. Its translation: CACRGTGEYF. The chain joins TRBV6-5 to TRBJ2-7, with 10 bases fitting TRBD1. Germline assignment: CDR1 MNHEY and CDR2 SVGAGI. CDR3 size: 10 residues. The ends lost 11 bases at V and 11 bases at J; junction bases unmatched: 6.

This clone is a singleton in its sample. This chain joins TRBV9 and TRBJ1-2, with TRBD1 as a possible D gene (5 bases). CDR1 SGDLS and CDR2 YYNGEE come from the germline V gene. This CDR3 is built from 14 residues. V dropped 4 bases and J dropped 8 bases, with 18 bases sitting between them. CDR3 coding DNA: TGTGCCAGCAGCCCCTCGGGAGGGGCGGGCGGCTACACCTTC. Its translation is CASSPSGGAGGYTF.

CDR3 residues: CASNTVRGGITDTQYF. The CDR3 bases are TGTGCCAGCAACACGGTCAGGGGCGGGATCACAGATACGCAGTATTTT. The chain uses TRBV7-9 and TRBJ2-3; D tentatively fits TRBD1 or TRBD2 (6 bases each). V was shortened by 7 bases and J by 2 bases, with 19 bases between the two germline ends. This CDR3 spans 16 amino acids. Germline-derived CDR1 and CDR2 are SEHNR and FQNEAQ (reference sequence).

This clone was counted between two and nine times. The chain joins TRBV6-5 to TRBJ1-2; D uncertain. The ends were cut back, 6 bases at V and 4 bases at J, with 9 bases in the middle. The CDR3 is 12 amino acids. Germline assignment: CDR1 MNHEY and CDR2 SVGAGI. In DNA form, the CDR3 reads TGTGCCAGCAGGTCGGATACCTATGGCTACACCTTC. Its translation is CASRSDTYGYTF.